This TCR beta chain is from a study of T cells and Merkel cell carcinoma outcomes. TCRdb keeps only in-frame clones here, not all; method: immunoSEQ multiplex PCR. Of approximately 20,000 clones listed, around 79% are singletons. With respect to this clone: Its antigen is not identified.

Germline CDR1 reads MDHEN; CDR2 reads SYDVKM. The V end lost 1 base, the J end lost 2 bases, and 3 bases lay between the germline ends. The CDR3 consists of 12 residues. Overall study results and limits: Merkel cell carcinoma outcomes were reportedly predicted by repertoire and T-cell density.

The sample was tumor tissue from Merkel cell carcinoma. The chain joins TRBV28 to TRBJ2-7, with D hard to call. This TCR came from a human donor with Merkel cell carcinoma. The CDR3 DNA follows: TGTGCCAGCAGTTTATTGGCCTACGAGCAGTACTTC. As protein: CASSLLAYEQYF.